The 28 T cell receptor beta chains below were found in one sample sequenced in a study of T cell repertoires in aging, cancer and after chemotherapy. Peripheral blood genomic DNA, not sorted cells or RNA, was the template. Multiplex touch-down PCR with TRB-A/B primers amplified rearranged V-D-J TRB sequences. TCRdb used MiXCR to reprocess the multiplex PCR reads, holding one entry per CDR3 protein. The table has thousands of distinct CDR3 sequences, less than 45% seen once. Sample: blood. Receptor source: a human donor in good health.

The rearrangement uses TRBV19 and TRBJ2-7, with 9 nucleotides matching TRBD1. Germline V gene sequence: CDR1 LNHDA, CDR2 SQIVND (reference sequence). The CDR3 is made up of 14 amino acids. V lost 5 bases, J lost 5 bases, and 7 bases stayed unmatched. CDR3 protein: CASSRDRDIHEQYF. CDR3 nucleotide sequence: TGTGCCAGTAGTCGGGACAGGGACATCCACGAGCAGTACTTC.

This clonotype was observed a few times. CDR3 protein: CASSYGAVPYEQYF. DNA for the CDR3: TGTGCCAGCAGTTACGGGGCAGTCCCCTACGAGCAGTACTTC. The V gene is TRBV6-5, the J gene TRBJ2-7, with a tentative D call TRBD1 (5 bases). The length of the CDR3 is 14 residues. V was trimmed by 2 bases and J by 2 bases, leaving 10 bases between them. Germline V lookup: CDR1 MNHEY, CDR2 SVGAGI.

Regarding this clonotype: The conserved closing phenylalanine or tryptophan is absent in this CDR3, likely reflecting a read error. The DNA is omitted, as the CDR3 cannot be located on it reliably, and the CDR3 follows TCRdb's listing. V gene TRBV27 combines with J gene TRBJ2-6; the table gives TRBD2 as D, unverified against the DNA. The CDR3 region is 9 residues in length, termini included. Germline V CDR1 and CDR2: MNHEY, SMNVEV (reference sequence). The CDR3 loop reads CASCGGTSG.

This chain connects TRBV6-1 to TRBJ2-7; TRBD2 agrees at 11 bases. This CDR3 comprises 17 residues. The germline CDR1 and CDR2 sequences are MNHNS and SASEGT. With 1 base clipped from V and 6 bases from J, the junction kept 11 bases outside the gene matches. The CDR3 coding sequence is TGTGCCAGCAGTGAAGATACTAGCGGGAGCCCCACCCGCGAGCAGTACTTC. Its protein is CASSEDTSGSPTREQYF.

The chain is built from TRBV10-1 and TRBJ2-7; D gene unclear. The V end was cut by 3 bases, the J end by 5 bases, with 14 bases between. From germline, CDR1 is WNHNN and CDR2 SYGVQD (reference sequence). This CDR3 is built from 14 residues. In DNA, the CDR3 is TGCGCCAGCAGTGACGCGAGGTATGCCGACGAGCAGTACTTC. Translation: CASSDARYADEQYF.

The CDR3 here is CASSWTGPNTEAFF. In DNA form, the CDR3 reads TGTGCCAGCAGCTGGACAGGACCCAACACTGAAGCTTTCTTT. V usage is TRBV27 and J usage is TRBJ1-1; the match to TRBD1 covers 7 bases. The J segment lost 2 bases and the V segment lost 6 bases, leaving 6 bases of the junction unmatched. The germline gives CDR1 MNHEY, CDR2 SMNVEV (reference sequence). This CDR3 has 14 residues.

This clonotype has a single count. J is TRBJ1-4 and V is TRBV25-1; weak D call: TRBD1 (5 bases). The CDR3 totals 15 residues. Germline V gene sequence: CDR1 MGHDK, CDR2 SYGVNS. V lost 4 bases and J lost 3, with 12 bases in between. The DNA of the CDR3 is TGTGCCAGCAGTGGAGGGGTTTCTTCTAATGAAAAACTGTTTTTT. Its protein product is CASSGGVSSNEKLFF.

This clonotype was counted between two and nine times. The chain is built from TRBV6-5 and TRBJ1-5; D not certain. V was clipped by 2 bases and J by 6 bases, with 11 bases between them. Germline V lookup: CDR1 MNHEY, CDR2 SVGAGI. The length of the CDR3 is 14 residues. CDR3 sequence: CASSYAGRGQPQHF. Written as DNA, the CDR3 is TGTGCCAGCAGTTACGCTGGACGGGGTCAGCCCCAGCATTTT.

This chain uses TRBV19 with TRBJ1-5; possibly TRBD1 for D (6 bases). Germline V gene sequence: CDR1 LNHDA, CDR2 SQIVND (reference sequence). This CDR3 spans 18 amino acids. Trimming took 2 bases from V and 4 from J, leaving 21 bases between them. The CDR3 DNA reads TGTGCCAGTAGTATACCGCCGCCTTGGACAGCAGAAAATCAGCCCCAGCATTTT. This encodes CASSIPPPWTAENQPQHF.

The rearrangement joins TRBV19 to TRBJ1-2; D unresolved. CDR3 length equals 13 residues. CDR1 is LNHDA, CDR2 SQIVND, per germline (reference sequence). Trimming stripped 1 base from V and 4 bases from J, with 7 bases between. The CDR3 loop is CASSIGLSYGYTF. CDR3 coding DNA: TGTGCCAGTAGTATAGGACTGTCCTATGGCTACACCTTC. Variable domain in full (rest from reference TRBV19 and TRBJ1-2): DGGITQSPKYLFRKEGQNVTLSCEQNLNHDAMYWYRQDPGQGLRLIYYSQIVNDFQKGDIAEGYSVSREKKESFPLTVTSAQKNPTAFYLCASSIGLSYGYTFGSGTRLTVV.

The chain employs TRBV19 and TRBJ2-7, with 9 bases identical to TRBD1. Germline CDR1 reads LNHDA; CDR2 reads SQIVND (reference sequence). The CDR3 totals 16 residues. Losses at the gene ends were 3 bases for V and 3 bases for J; bases not matched to a gene: 9. CDR3 coding DNA: TGTGCCAGTAGTATGGACTTACCGGGACAGGGCTACGAGCAGTACTTC. Residues: CASSMDLPGQGYEQYF.

The J gene is TRBJ2-3, the V gene TRBV6-5, with D perhaps matching TRBD1 (8 bases). The V end was cut by 5 bases, the J end by 4 bases, with 13 bases between. The CDR3 consists of 14 residues. Germline CDR1 is MNHEY and CDR2 is SVGAGI. The CDR3 nucleotides read TGTGCCAGCAGTACAGGGGGACTACCAGATACGCAGTATTTT. It specifies CASSTGGLPDTQYF.

J is TRBJ2-7 and V is TRBV19, with a possible D match to TRBD1 (6 bases). Trimming took off 1 base at V and 5 bases at J, with 9 bases between the two ends. In germline, CDR1 is LNHDA, CDR2 SQIVND (reference sequence). This CDR3 spans 13 amino acids. CDR3 in DNA: TGTGCCAGTAGTATAGCCAGGGGCCACGAGCAGTACTTC. Protein product: CASSIARGHEQYF.

The V call is TRBV12-3 or TRBV12-4, the J call TRBJ2-5; D is possibly TRBD1 (5 bases). V was cut by 6 bases and J by 5 bases, with 16 bases left in between. CDR3 length equals 14 residues. The CDR3 coding sequence is TGTGCCAGCAGATTAAGGGGCAGTAATGAGACCCAGTACTTC. Its protein is CASRLRGSNETQYF.

The V and J genes are TRBV30 and TRBJ2-1, with D uncertain. Trimming removed 2 bases from V and 1 base from J, with 12 bases in between. The CDR3 spans 15 residues. Germline-derived CDR1 and CDR2 are GTSNPN and SVGIG (reference sequence). The CDR3 DNA follows: TGTGCCTGGAGTCGGCTAGAAAGGTCCTACAATGAGCAGTTCTTC. It codes for CAWSRLERSYNEQFF.

In DNA form, the CDR3 reads TGCGCCAGCAGTAAGACGGCTGTGGGTACCGGGGAGCTGTTTTTT. The encoded protein is CASSKTAVGTGELFF. The genes are TRBV10-1 and TRBJ2-2; D gene unclear. The germline gives CDR1 WNHNN, CDR2 SYGVQD (reference sequence). The CDR3 contains 15 residues. V was trimmed by 5 bases and J by 5 bases, leaving 15 bases between them.

Only one count was recorded for this clonotype. The rearrangement uses TRBV19 and TRBJ1-2; D unclear. V lost 9 bases and J 0 bases, leaving 11 bases between the germline ends. CDR1 is LNHDA and CDR2 is SQIVND in the germline V gene (reference sequence). The CDR3 has 13 residues. In nucleotides, the CDR3 is TGTGCCAGCCGGGAGGCAGCTAACTATGGCTACACCTTC. It specifies CASREAANYGYTF.

The CDR3 reads CASSSGKLGNYGYTF. DNA for the CDR3: TGTGCCAGCAGCTCCGGGAAACTGGGAAATTATGGCTACACCTTC. The gene calls are TRBV5-6 and TRBJ1-2; D unclear. Per the germline V gene, CDR1 is SGHDT and CDR2 is YYEEEE. This CDR3 spans 15 amino acids. Trimming stripped 3 bases from V and 5 bases from J, with 17 bases between.

To note about this clonotype: A much larger clone lies one base from this, so it may be a read error. This rearrangement joins TRBV20-1 to TRBJ1-2; tentative D call: TRBD1 (5 bases). CDR3 size: 12 residues. The germline V gene encodes CDR1 DFQATT and CDR2 SNEGSKA (reference sequence). CDR3: CSASLRDYGCTF. CDR3 nucleotides: TGCAGTGCTAGTCTGAGGGACTATGGCTGCACCTTC.

The V and J genes are TRBV6-5 and TRBJ2-1; D gene uncertain. Trimming pared 0 bases from V and 7 bases from J, leaving 1 base between. The V gene's germline CDR1 is MNHEY and CDR2 SVGAGI. CDR3 size: 11 residues. In DNA, the CDR3 is TGTGCCAGCAGTTACTCGAATGAGCAGTTCTTC. This codes for CASSYSNEQFF.

The J gene is TRBJ1-2, the V gene TRBV2; D is unresolved. Germline V lookup: CDR1 SNHLY, CDR2 FYNNEI. The V end was cut by 6 bases, the J end by 2 bases, with 16 bases between. The CDR3 spans 15 residues. The CDR3 DNA reads as TGTGCCAGCAGGATACTCATGGATGCCAACTATGGCTACACCTTC. Its translation is CASRILMDANYGYTF.

The CDR3 DNA sequence: TGCGCCAGCAGCCCGACTAGCGGGGGGAGAGAGACCCAGTACTTC. It specifies CASSPTSGGRETQYF. J is TRBJ2-5 and V is TRBV4-3; 13 positions match TRBD2. The trim removed 4 bases at V and 4 bases at J, leaving 3 bases unmatched. Germline CDR1 is LGHNA and CDR2 is YSLEER. The CDR3 is 15 residues long.

V is TRBV19 and J is TRBJ2-1, with a weak D call TRBD2 (6 bases). CDR1 and CDR2 from the germline V gene are LNHDA and SQIVND (reference sequence). V lost 6 bases to trimming and J lost 0 bases, with 15 bases between them. The CDR3 sequence is 16 residues long. This CDR3 reads CASRWVAGSSYNEQFF. CDR3 nucleotide sequence: TGTGCCAGTAGATGGGTGGCGGGGAGCTCCTACAATGAGCAGTTCTTC.

The chain couples TRBV7-2 to TRBJ2-3, with 7 positions matching TRBD1. The CDR3 extends over 14 amino acids. Germline CDR1 is SGHTA and CDR2 is FQGNSA. The V and J ends lost 5 bases and 4 bases, in that order; junction bases with no gene match: 6. In DNA, the CDR3 is TGTGCCAGCAGCCCCCGACAGGGAGCAGATACGCAGTATTTT. It encodes CASSPRQGADTQYF.

This clonotype was observed a few times. J is TRBJ1-5 and V is TRBV5-1, with 9 bases identical to TRBD1. The junction had 5 bases not matched to a gene; V was cut back by 4 bases and J by 6 bases. Germline assignment: CDR1 SGHRS and CDR2 YFSETQ. This CDR3 region has 14 residues. CDR3 amino acids: CASSIGTGLQPQHF. The CDR3 DNA reads TGCGCCAGCAGCATAGGGACAGGGCTTCAGCCCCAGCATTTT.

The rearrangement uses TRBV5-6 and TRBJ1-3; D is perhaps TRBD1 (5 bases). Germline V gene sequence: CDR1 SGHDT, CDR2 YYEEEE. The CDR3 sequence is 15 residues long. The V gene lost 3 bases and the J gene lost 2 bases, with 12 bases spanning the gap. The CDR3 spells CASSSTEGPGNTIYF. The CDR3 DNA reads as TGTGCCAGCAGCTCGACGGAGGGGCCTGGAAACACCATATATTTT.

This clonotype has a handful of counts. The rearrangement uses TRBV24-1 and TRBJ2-5, with TRBD1 matching over 11 bases. Germline V gives CDR1 KGHDR, CDR2 SFDVKD. V shed 6 bases and J 5 bases; nucleotides not matched to a gene: 7. The CDR3 totals 15 residues. The CDR3 region is CATSPGQGDIETQYF. CDR3 nucleotides: TGTGCCACCAGTCCGGGACAGGGGGATATCGAGACCCAGTACTTC.

The chain has TRBV6-1 and TRBJ1-1, with 8 bases aligning to TRBD1. The germline gives CDR1 MNHNS, CDR2 SASEGT. V was pared by 6 bases and J by 0 bases, with 3 bases of the junction left unmatched. The CDR3 spans 14 residues. The CDR3 sequence is CASRAGQVNTEAFF. The CDR3 DNA reads as TGTGCCAGCAGGGCGGGACAGGTGAACACTGAAGCTTTCTTT.